These T cell receptor beta chains were read from a single sample in a study of T cells in Graves' hyperthyroidism and ophthalmopathy. TCRdb analysed the multiplex PCR reads with MiXCR anew, one entry per CDR3 protein. The repertoire includes hundreds of thousands of distinct CDR3 sequences, about a sixth of them detected once, and roughly 18% sits in the top ten. What was sequenced was blood. The source is a young woman with Graves' ophthalmopathy. Each CDR3 is given with its conserved first and last residue. The D gene is left open where the match is weak. Size is stated for part of the rows, as once, few or many counts, or as a class when the clone is expanded.

v_call	j_call	clone_size	d_call	cdr3_aa	cdr3_nt
TRBV7-6	TRBJ2-1	.	TRBD2	CASSFETSGYNEQFF	TGTGCCAGCAGCTTTGAGACTAGCGGTTACAATGAGCAGTTCTTC
TRBV27	TRBJ2-5	many	.	CASRRFGEETQYF	TGTGCCAGCAGACGTTTCGGGGAAGAGACCCAGTACTTC
TRBV3-1	TRBJ2-7	many	TRBD1	CASSQDWFPDRDFSYEQYF	TGTGCCAGCAGCCAAGATTGGTTTCCGGACAGGGACTTCTCCTACGAGCAGTACTTC
TRBV6-1	TRBJ2-7	many	.	CASSEVTGLSYEQYF	TGTGCCAGCAGTGAAGTAACAGGGCTCTCCTACGAGCAGTACTTC
TRBV5-1	TRBJ2-7	many	.	CASSLGSTGYEQYF	TGCGCCAGCAGCTTGGGGTCCACAGGCTACGAGCAGTACTTC
TRBV6-1	TRBJ2-7	.	TRBD1	CASSEVPQGASEQYF	TGTGCCAGCAGTGAAGTTCCACAGGGGGCGAGCGAGCAGTACTTC
TRBV28	TRBJ2-1	.	.	CATAKGGVNEQFF	TGTGCCACCGCGAAAGGGGGAGTGAATGAGCAGTTCTTC
TRBV3-1	TRBJ1-1	few	.	CASSQLDGPQGGYTEAFF	TGTGCCAGCAGCCAACTCGACGGGCCTCAAGGAGGGTACACTGAAGCTTTCTTT
TRBV5-1	TRBJ2-2	few	.	CASSRTLQNTGELFF	TGCGCCAGCAGCCGGACACTTCAAAACACCGGGGAGCTGTTTTTT
TRBV5-1	TRBJ2-2	many	TRBD2	CASSLGASGRRNTGELFF	TGCGCCAGCAGCTTGGGGGCTAGCGGGAGGCGGAACACCGGGGAGCTGTTTTTT
TRBV27	TRBJ2-7	.	.	CASSTGSYSTYEQYF	TGTGCCAGCAGTACCGGATCTTACTCTACCTACGAGCAGTACTTC
TRBV28	TRBJ2-1	many	TRBD2	CASSSIAGGSLDEQFF	TGTGCCAGCAGTTCCATAGCGGGAGGGTCCTTGGATGAGCAGTTCTTC
TRBV7-9	TRBJ1-4	few	.	CAAGTRNEKLFF	TGTGCCGCCGGGACACGGAATGAAAAACTGTTTTTT
TRBV7-3	TRBJ2-2	.	.	CASSTRSGAGKTGELFF	TGTGCCAGCAGCACCCGCTCAGGTGCGGGGAAAACCGGGGAGCTGTTTTTT
TRBV28	TRBJ2-1	many	.	CALGNWGNEQFF	TGTGCCCTAGGCAATTGGGGCAATGAGCAGTTCTTC
TRBV5-5	TRBJ1-6	few	.	CASTRLEISYNSPLHF	TGTGCCAGCACCCGACTGGAAATCTCCTATAATTCACCCCTCCACTTT
TRBV3-1	TRBJ1-5	many	.	CASSPELGGNQPQHF	TGTGCCAGCAGCCCGGAGCTTGGGGGCAATCAGCCCCAGCATTTT
TRBV28	TRBJ2-3	many	TRBD1	CASSDRGKSDTQYF	TGTGCCAGCAGTGACAGGGGAAAATCAGATACGCAGTATTTT
TRBV7-2	TRBJ1-4	many	.	CASSLWPATNEKLFF	TGTGCCAGCAGCCTCTGGCCTGCAACTAATGAAAAACTGTTTTTT
TRBV27	TRBJ1-1	many	.	CASSWDSNTEAFF	TGTGCCAGCAGTTGGGACTCTAACACTGAAGCTTTCTTT
TRBV7-2	TRBJ1-6	few	.	CASSQGRGADNSPLHF	TGTGCCAGCAGCCAGGGACGGGGGGCTGACAATTCACCCCTCCACTTT
TRBV7-2	TRBJ2-5	many	.	CASRSGETQYF	TGTGCCAGCAGATCCGGGGAGACCCAGTACTTC
TRBV12-3/TRBV12-4	TRBJ1-3	.	TRBD1	CASSRQGAAGNTIYF	TGTGCCAGCAGCCGACAGGGGGCTGCTGGAAACACCATATATTTT
TRBV7-8	TRBJ2-7	many	TRBD1	CASSPEDRSYEQYF	TGTGCCAGCAGCCCCGAGGACAGGTCCTACGAGCAGTACTTC
TRBV3-1	TRBJ2-7	.	.	CASSQATAGATYGQYF	TGTGCCAGCAGCCAAGCTACGGCGGGGGCCACCTACGGGCAGTACTTC
TRBV30	TRBJ1-3	many	.	CAWSVRTISGNTIYF	TGTGCCTGGAGTGTACGGACAATCTCTGGAAACACCATATATTTT
TRBV13	TRBJ2-1	.	TRBD1	CASSSWDSNNEQFF	TGTGCCAGCAGCTCATGGGACAGCAACAATGAGCAGTTCTTC
TRBV6-2/TRBV6-3	TRBJ2-3	few	TRBD2	CASSRTREGTDTQYF	TGTGCCAGCAGCCGGACTAGGGAGGGCACAGATACGCAGTATTTT
TRBV7-9	TRBJ1-4	.	.	CASRKQTTNEKLFF	TGTGCCAGCAGGAAACAAACAACTAATGAAAAACTGTTTTTT
TRBV19	TRBJ1-5	few	.	CASSGIRESNQPQHF	TGTGCCAGTAGTGGGATCCGGGAAAGCAATCAGCCCCAGCATTTT
TRBV7-9	TRBJ2-1	few	TRBD1	CASSQGQGGYNEQFF	TGTGCCAGCAGCCAGGGACAGGGTGGCTACAATGAGCAGTTCTTC
TRBV7-2	TRBJ1-1	.	TRBD1	CASSFAGGGLKTEAFF	TGTGCCAGCAGCTTCGCAGGAGGGGGCTTAAAGACTGAAGCTTTCTTT
TRBV3-1	TRBJ1-1	many	.	CASSPTWGPDTEAFF	TGTGCCAGCAGCCCAACCTGGGGGCCGGACACTGAAGCTTTCTTT
TRBV30	TRBJ1-6	many	.	CAWSGRLGDSPLHF	TGTGCCTGGAGCGGAAGGTTAGGGGATTCACCCCTCCACTTT
TRBV6-6	TRBJ1-5	many	.	CASSYAASGINQPQHF	TGTGCCAGCAGTTACGCGGCGTCAGGGATCAATCAGCCCCAGCATTTT
TRBV5-8	TRBJ2-7	many	TRBD1	CASSNPGQGTYEQYF	TGTGCCAGCAGCAATCCGGGACAGGGTACCTACGAGCAGTACTTC
TRBV5-1	TRBJ1-5	few	.	CASSLEAGVQPQHF	TGCGCCAGCAGCTTGGAGGCAGGGGTTCAGCCCCAGCATTTT
TRBV20-1	TRBJ2-1	many	.	CSARDGTGFYEQFF	TGCAGTGCTAGAGATGGAACAGGGTTCTATGAGCAGTTCTTC
TRBV7-2	TRBJ2-7	many	TRBD2	CASSREGREWHEQYF	TGTGCCAGCAGCAGGGAGGGGAGGGAATGGCACGAGCAGTACTTC
TRBV19	TRBJ2-5	.	TRBD2	CASSMDLWGGQETQYF	TGTGCCAGTAGTATGGACTTGTGGGGGGGCCAAGAGACCCAGTACTTC
TRBV7-8	TRBJ1-5	many	TRBD1	CASSSLTGASNQPQHF	TGTGCCAGCAGCTCCCTTACAGGGGCGAGCAATCAGCCCCAGCATTTT